Listed below are T cell receptor beta chains from one sample, sequenced in a study of PD-1 blockade in classical Hodgkin lymphoma. The assay was immunoSEQ multiplex PCR, and TCRdb's table has in-frame clones only and misses some. The sample yields some 63,000 clones, around 90% seen once. Sample: peripheral blood mononuclear cells (PBMCs), taken at baseline. The receptors were gathered from a human donor with classical Hodgkin lymphoma. The CDR3 runs from the conserved cysteine through the conserved F or W. The D gene is left open where the match is weak. Some rows mark clone size as missing; the rest say once, few, many or name a class of expanded clone.

cdr3_length: 15; clone_size: NA; j_call: TRBJ1-4; d_call: NA; v_call: TRBV5-6; cdr3_nt: TGTGCCAGCAGCCGTCGGACAGCGGGGAATGAAAAACTGTTTTTT; cdr3_aa: CASSRRTAGNEKLFF
cdr3_length: 14; clone_size: NA; j_call: TRBJ1-5; d_call: TRBD1; v_call: TRBV29-1; cdr3_nt: TGCAGCGTTGGCGGACAGGGTAGCAATCAGCCCCAGCATTTT; cdr3_aa: CSVGGQGSNQPQHF
cdr3_length: 14; clone_size: NA; j_call: TRBJ1-3; d_call: TRBD1; v_call: TRBV29-1; cdr3_nt: TGCAGCGTTGGGGACAGGGGCCACGGAAACACCATATATTTT; cdr3_aa: CSVGDRGHGNTIYF
cdr3_length: 17; clone_size: NA; j_call: TRBJ1-1; d_call: NA; v_call: TRBV18; cdr3_nt: TGTGCCAGCTCACCGCCCCCCGGACGCCTAATGAACACTGAAGCTTTCTTT; cdr3_aa: CASSPPPGRLMNTEAFF
cdr3_length: 16; clone_size: NA; j_call: TRBJ1-6; d_call: NA; v_call: TRBV5-6; cdr3_nt: TGTGCCAGCAGCTTGTCCCGGGACTCGCCGGAGGATCCCCTCCACTTT; cdr3_aa: CASSLSRDSPEDPLHF
cdr3_length: 15; clone_size: medium-sized; j_call: TRBJ2-1; d_call: NA; v_call: TRBV7-2; cdr3_nt: TGTGCCAGCAGCTTATATGGTGGGGATAACAATGAGCAGTTCTTC; cdr3_aa: CASSLYGGDNNEQFF
cdr3_length: 14; clone_size: NA; j_call: TRBJ2-7; d_call: TRBD2; v_call: TRBV10-3; cdr3_nt: TGTGCCATCAGTGAAGCGGGGGGAGGGTACGAGCAGTACTTC; cdr3_aa: CAISEAGGGYEQYF
cdr3_length: 14; clone_size: once; j_call: TRBJ2-1; d_call: TRBD2; v_call: TRBV10-3; cdr3_nt: TGTGCCACCGATAGCGGGAGCTTTACCAATGAGCAGTTCTTC; cdr3_aa: CATDSGSFTNEQFF
cdr3_length: 14; clone_size: NA; j_call: TRBJ1-1; d_call: NA; v_call: TRBV18; cdr3_nt: TGTGCCAGCTCACCAGAATTAACCCTAACTGAAGCTTTCTTT; cdr3_aa: CASSPELTLTEAFF
cdr3_length: 14; clone_size: NA; j_call: TRBJ2-6; d_call: NA; v_call: TRBV11-3; cdr3_nt: TGTGCCAGCAGCCATAGCTCTGGGGCCAACGTCCTGACTTTC; cdr3_aa: CASSHSSGANVLTF
cdr3_length: 16; clone_size: NA; j_call: TRBJ2-7; d_call: TRBD1; v_call: TRBV7-2; cdr3_nt: TGTGCCAGCAGCCACCATCCGGGACAGGGGGCATTCGAGCAGTACTTC; cdr3_aa: CASSHHPGQGAFEQYF
cdr3_length: 15; clone_size: NA; j_call: TRBJ1-5; d_call: NA; v_call: TRBV28; cdr3_nt: TGTGCCAGCAGTTTACGGGGGGCGCCTAATCAGCCCCAGCATTTT; cdr3_aa: CASSLRGAPNQPQHF
cdr3_length: 15; clone_size: NA; j_call: TRBJ2-2; d_call: TRBD1; v_call: TRBV5-1; cdr3_nt: TGCGCCAGCAGCTTACAGGGGGCGCCCACCGGGGAGCTGTTTTTT; cdr3_aa: CASSLQGAPTGELFF
cdr3_length: 10; clone_size: NA; j_call: TRBJ2-7; d_call: NA; v_call: TRBV2; cdr3_nt: TGTGCCAGCAGTGGGTACGAGCAGTACTTC; cdr3_aa: CASSGYEQYF
cdr3_length: 18; clone_size: NA; j_call: TRBJ2-5; d_call: TRBD2; v_call: TRBV7-8; cdr3_nt: TGTGCCAGCAGCGGCAGACTAGCGGGAGGTCGCATAGAGGAGACCCAGTACTTC; cdr3_aa: CASSGRLAGGRIEETQYF
cdr3_length: 15; clone_size: once; j_call: TRBJ2-4; d_call: TRBD2; v_call: TRBV18; cdr3_nt: TGTGCCAGCTCACCTTCCGGACTAGCCCTAAACATTCAGTACTTC; cdr3_aa: CASSPSGLALNIQYF
cdr3_length: 17; clone_size: NA; j_call: TRBJ2-5; d_call: TRBD2; v_call: TRBV5-6; cdr3_nt: TGTGCCAGCAGCGTATCCCTTCTAGCGGGAGGGGGAGAGACCCAGTACTTC; cdr3_aa: CASSVSLLAGGGETQYF
cdr3_length: 14; clone_size: few; j_call: TRBJ2-7; d_call: TRBD2; v_call: TRBV18; cdr3_nt: TGTGCCAGCTCCGGGACTAGCGGTTCCTACGAGCAGTACTTC; cdr3_aa: CASSGTSGSYEQYF
cdr3_length: 14; clone_size: NA; j_call: TRBJ2-7; d_call: NA; v_call: TRBV28; cdr3_nt: TGTGCCAGCAGTCCGTGGAATCTACCTTACGAGCAGTACTTC; cdr3_aa: CASSPWNLPYEQYF
cdr3_length: 15; clone_size: NA; j_call: TRBJ2-2; d_call: NA; v_call: TRBV2; cdr3_nt: TGTGCCAGCAGTTCCGGACAGATGCCTGCCGGGGAGCTGTTTTTT; cdr3_aa: CASSSGQMPAGELFF
cdr3_length: 14; clone_size: NA; j_call: TRBJ1-5; d_call: NA; v_call: TRBV28; cdr3_nt: TGTGCCAGCAGTTTAGGGAATAGCAATCAGCCCCAGCATTTT; cdr3_aa: CASSLGNSNQPQHF
cdr3_length: 16; clone_size: NA; j_call: TRBJ1-1; d_call: NA; v_call: TRBV11-2; cdr3_nt: TGTGCCAGCAGCAGTTCCCCCAAGGGGAGTCGCACTGAAGCTTTCTTT; cdr3_aa: CASSSSPKGSRTEAFF
cdr3_length: 15; clone_size: NA; j_call: TRBJ2-1; d_call: NA; v_call: TRBV14; cdr3_nt: TGTGCCAGCAGCCAAATTAAGGGATCCTACAATGAGCAGTTCTTC; cdr3_aa: CASSQIKGSYNEQFF
cdr3_length: 18; clone_size: once; j_call: TRBJ2-1; d_call: TRBD2; v_call: TRBV27; cdr3_nt: TGTGCCAGCAGTCCCCCGACTAGCGGGAGTTTTGGGAACAATGAGCAGTTCTTC; cdr3_aa: CASSPPTSGSFGNNEQFF
cdr3_length: 14; clone_size: NA; j_call: TRBJ1-1; d_call: NA; v_call: TRBV28; cdr3_nt: TGTGCCAGCAGTTTCCGGGGGGAGGCCACTGAAGCTTTCTTT; cdr3_aa: CASSFRGEATEAFF
cdr3_length: 13; clone_size: once; j_call: TRBJ2-7; d_call: NA; v_call: TRBV27; cdr3_nt: TGTGCCAGCAGTCTAGGGACATCCTACGAGCAGTACTTC; cdr3_aa: CASSLGTSYEQYF
cdr3_length: 15; clone_size: NA; j_call: TRBJ2-2; d_call: NA; v_call: TRBV10-3; cdr3_nt: TGTGCCATCAGTGTGGGGGGTAGGAGCACCGGGGAGCTGTTTTTT; cdr3_aa: CAISVGGRSTGELFF
cdr3_length: 16; clone_size: NA; j_call: TRBJ1-6; d_call: NA; v_call: TRBV11-2; cdr3_nt: TGTGCCAGCAGCTTATGGGCAGGGGTCGGCAATTCACCCCTCCACTTT; cdr3_aa: CASSLWAGVGNSPLHF
cdr3_length: 14; clone_size: NA; j_call: TRBJ2-6; d_call: NA; v_call: TRBV5-1; cdr3_nt: TGCGCCAGCAGTGGGTCTGCTGGGGCCAACGTCCTGACTTTC; cdr3_aa: CASSGSAGANVLTF
cdr3_length: 13; clone_size: NA; j_call: TRBJ2-1; d_call: NA; v_call: TRBV28; cdr3_nt: TGTGCCAGCAGCGACAGGATCTTATCGGAGCAGTTCTTC; cdr3_aa: CASSDRILSEQFF
cdr3_length: 16; clone_size: NA; j_call: TRBJ2-7; d_call: TRBD2; v_call: TRBV18; cdr3_nt: TGTGCCAGCTCGCCTCAAGGTGGCGGGAGTAGCTACGAGCAGTACTTC; cdr3_aa: CASSPQGGGSSYEQYF
cdr3_length: 13; clone_size: few; j_call: TRBJ2-1; d_call: NA; v_call: TRBV28; cdr3_nt: TGTGCCAGCATGCCACCGGCGGGTAATGAGCAGTTCTTC; cdr3_aa: CASMPPAGNEQFF
cdr3_length: 14; clone_size: once; j_call: TRBJ2-5; d_call: NA; v_call: TRBV7-8; cdr3_nt: TGTGCCAGCAGCTTTTACGGGGGGCAGGAGACCCAGTACTTC; cdr3_aa: CASSFYGGQETQYF
cdr3_length: 17; clone_size: NA; j_call: TRBJ1-6; d_call: NA; v_call: TRBV10-2; cdr3_nt: TGCGCCAGCACAAAGGACCCCGGGAGGTCCTATAATTCACCCCTCCACTTT; cdr3_aa: CASTKDPGRSYNSPLHF
cdr3_length: 14; clone_size: few; j_call: TRBJ1-5; d_call: NA; v_call: TRBV7-9; cdr3_nt: TGTGCCAGCAGCTTTACAGGGCTCAATCAGCCCCAGCATTTT; cdr3_aa: CASSFTGLNQPQHF
cdr3_length: 16; clone_size: NA; j_call: TRBJ1-3; d_call: TRBD1; v_call: TRBV10-3; cdr3_nt: TGTGCCATCAGTGAGTCGGTTTCGACAGGGGGAAACACCATATATTTT; cdr3_aa: CAISESVSTGGNTIYF
cdr3_length: 14; clone_size: NA; j_call: TRBJ1-6; d_call: NA; v_call: TRBV4-1; cdr3_nt: TGCGCCAGCAGCCTGGGATCTGCAAATTCACCCCTCCACTTT; cdr3_aa: CASSLGSANSPLHF
cdr3_length: 13; clone_size: NA; j_call: TRBJ2-7; d_call: NA; v_call: TRBV18; cdr3_nt: TGTGCCAGCTCATCGAGACAAGACTACGAGCAGTACTTC; cdr3_aa: CASSSRQDYEQYF
cdr3_length: 15; clone_size: NA; j_call: TRBJ2-5; d_call: TRBD2; v_call: TRBV6-5; cdr3_nt: TGTGCCAGCAGAAGACTAGCGGGGGGGCAAGAGACCCAGTACTTC; cdr3_aa: CASRRLAGGQETQYF
cdr3_length: 14; clone_size: NA; j_call: TRBJ2-7; d_call: TRBD2; v_call: TRBV19; cdr3_nt: TGTGCCAGTAGTGTAGCGGGTCTCTCCTACGAGCAGTACTTC; cdr3_aa: CASSVAGLSYEQYF
cdr3_length: 14; clone_size: NA; j_call: TRBJ2-7; d_call: NA; v_call: TRBV7-8; cdr3_nt: TGTGCCAGCAGTTCCTCCCGAGTGGTGGTCGAGCAGTACTTC; cdr3_aa: CASSSSRVVVEQYF
cdr3_length: 13; clone_size: NA; j_call: TRBJ1-2; d_call: NA; v_call: TRBV14; cdr3_nt: TGTGCCAGCAGCCTGACAGTTAACTATGGCTACACCTTC; cdr3_aa: CASSLTVNYGYTF
cdr3_length: 14; clone_size: NA; j_call: TRBJ1-1; d_call: NA; v_call: TRBV19; cdr3_nt: TGTGCCAGTAGTATAGTCCCTCGGGGGACTGAAGCTTTCTTT; cdr3_aa: CASSIVPRGTEAFF
cdr3_length: 13; clone_size: once; j_call: TRBJ2-5; d_call: NA; v_call: TRBV18; cdr3_nt: TGTGCCAGCTCACCACAGGGGGAACAGACCCAGTACTTC; cdr3_aa: CASSPQGEQTQYF
cdr3_length: 17; clone_size: NA; j_call: TRBJ1-5; d_call: NA; v_call: TRBV28; cdr3_nt: TGTGCCAGCAGTTTGAGGAGGAGGGGACGAAGCAATCAGCCCCAGCATTTT; cdr3_aa: CASSLRRRGRSNQPQHF
cdr3_length: 15; clone_size: NA; j_call: TRBJ1-6; d_call: TRBD1; v_call: TRBV5-8; cdr3_nt: TGTGCCAGCAGCTTGGGGACAGGGGTGGGTTCACCCCTCCACTTT; cdr3_aa: CASSLGTGVGSPLHF
cdr3_length: 13; clone_size: NA; j_call: TRBJ2-7; d_call: NA; v_call: TRBV27; cdr3_nt: TGTGCCAGCAGTTGGGGAGTCCGCTACGAGCAGTACTTC; cdr3_aa: CASSWGVRYEQYF
cdr3_length: 13; clone_size: NA; j_call: TRBJ2-7; d_call: NA; v_call: TRBV7-6; cdr3_nt: TGTGCCAGCAGCTTAGGGACGGGGAGCGAGCAGTACTTC; cdr3_aa: CASSLGTGSEQYF
cdr3_length: 17; clone_size: NA; j_call: TRBJ2-2; d_call: TRBD2; v_call: TRBV11-2; cdr3_nt: TGTGCCAGCAGCCGGGGGTGGGCGGGAGCGAACACCGGGGAGCTGTTTTTT; cdr3_aa: CASSRGWAGANTGELFF
cdr3_length: 15; clone_size: once; j_call: TRBJ2-1; d_call: NA; v_call: TRBV19; cdr3_nt: TGTGCCAGTAGTATCCTCGCATCGAGGTTCAATGAGCAGTTCTTC; cdr3_aa: CASSILASRFNEQFF
cdr3_length: 13; clone_size: NA; j_call: TRBJ1-1; d_call: NA; v_call: TRBV5-1; cdr3_nt: TGCGCCAGCAGTCGTCGGTATACTCCTGAAGCTTTCTTT; cdr3_aa: CASSRRYTPEAFF
cdr3_length: 15; clone_size: few; j_call: TRBJ2-7; d_call: NA; v_call: TRBV7-9; cdr3_nt: TGTGCCAGCAGCAGTAGGGGACATATGAACTACGAGCAGTACTTC; cdr3_aa: CASSSRGHMNYEQYF
cdr3_length: 14; clone_size: NA; j_call: TRBJ1-1; d_call: NA; v_call: TRBV28; cdr3_nt: TGTGCCAGCAGTTTAGTCCAAACAAGCACTGAAGCTTTCTTT; cdr3_aa: CASSLVQTSTEAFF
cdr3_length: 15; clone_size: NA; j_call: TRBJ1-4; d_call: TRBD1; v_call: TRBV28; cdr3_nt: TGTGCCAGCAGCTCTCCAGGGGGCGAGGTTGAAAAACTGTTTTTT; cdr3_aa: CASSSPGGEVEKLFF
cdr3_length: 16; clone_size: NA; j_call: TRBJ2-2; d_call: NA; v_call: TRBV2; cdr3_nt: TGTGCCAGCAGGGAGGACAGCCTTGGGGGCACCGGGGAGCTGTTTTTT; cdr3_aa: CASREDSLGGTGELFF